A single sample gave rise to the 19 T cell receptor beta chains below, sequenced in a study of beta chain features in type 1 diabetes. The entirety of the isolated RNA underwent reverse transcription, so expressed TCRB transcripts were sequenced. Sequencing used immunoSEQ multiplex PCR; TCRdb keeps in-frame clones, though not all of them. The sample lists a few hundred thousand clones, 12% to 15% occurring once. Sequenced: central memory CD4+ T cells from blood. The receptors were sampled from a man aged 25-45 years in good health.

This clone was seen only a few times. V gene TRBV18 combines with J gene TRBJ2-1, with 9 bases identical to TRBD1. V lost 5 bases, J lost 2 bases, and 4 bases stayed unmatched. The germline gives CDR1 KGHSH, CDR2 LQKENI. CDR3 size: 15 residues. The CDR3 here is CASSETGGAYNEQFF. The CDR3 bases are TGTGCCAGCTCAGAGACAGGGGGTGCCTACAATGAGCAGTTCTTC. Filled out from reference TRBV18 and TRBJ2-1, the complete variable domain reads NAGVMQNPRHLVRRRGQEARLRCSPMKGHSHVYWYRQLPEEGLKFMVYLQKENIIDESGMPKERFSAEFPKEGPSILRIQQVVRGDSAAYFCASSETGGAYNEQFFGPGTRLTVL.

Comments on this clone: Other DNA sequences in the sample encode the same CDR3. This rearrangement joins TRBV19 to TRBJ2-1; 12 bases fit TRBD2. There are 14 residues in the CDR3. Germline V gene lookup returns CDR1 LNHDA and CDR2 SQIVND (reference sequence). The trim removed 7 bases at V and 4 bases at J, leaving 2 bases unmatched. DNA for the CDR3: TGTGCCAGTACCACTAGCGGGAGGTACAATGAGCAGTTCTTC. This codes for CASTTSGRYNEQFF. Variable domain in full (rest from reference TRBV19 and TRBJ2-1): DGGITQSPKYLFRKEGQNVTLSCEQNLNHDAMYWYRQDPGQGLRLIYYSQIVNDFQKGDIAEGYSVSREKKESFPLTVTSAQKNPTAFYLCASTTSGRYNEQFFGPGTRLTVL.

This clone was seen many times. The rearrangement links TRBV21-1 to TRBJ2-3; the table calls TRBD2, which could not be checked here. TRBV21-1 is a recognized pseudogene. The CDR3 length is 15 residues. The CDR3 DNA is TGTGCCAGCAGCAAGCAGCGGGAGACCACAGATACGCAGTATTTT. Translated: CASSKQRETTDTQYF.

The chain has TRBV5-4 and TRBJ1-2, with D unresolved. This CDR3 is 14 amino acids long. V shed 5 bases and J shed 6 bases, with 17 bases lying between them. The germline CDR1 and CDR2 sequences are SGHNT and YYREEE (reference sequence). CDR3 in amino acids: CASRRDVGKDGYTF. Written as DNA, the CDR3 is TGTGCCAGCAGACGGGATGTAGGGAAGGATGGCTACACCTTC.

The chain has TRBV11-2 and TRBJ1-1; D is ambiguous. V was pared by 5 bases and J by 7 bases, with 8 bases between. The CDR3 extends over 11 amino acids. Germline assignment: CDR1 SGHAT and CDR2 FQNNGV. The CDR3 sequence is CASSQASEAFF. The DNA for the CDR3 is TGTGCCAGCAGCCAGGCCAGTGAAGCTTTCTTT.

The chain employs TRBV7-3 and TRBJ2-2; no clear D gene. Germline values: CDR1 SGHTA, CDR2 FQGTGA. V lost 2 bases, J lost 5 bases, and 15 bases lay in between. The CDR3 has 16 residues. The CDR3 reads CASSLSPPRDTGELFF. The DNA for the CDR3 is TGTGCCAGCAGCTTATCCCCCCCTAGGGATACCGGGGAGCTGTTTTTT.

This clone has just a few counts. The rearrangement links TRBV7-8 to TRBJ1-5; no clear D. Germline assignment: CDR1 SGHVS and CDR2 FQNEAQ. The CDR3 covers 14 residues. Trimming removed 1 base from V and 3 bases from J, with 7 bases in between. CDR3 bases: TGTGCCAGCAGCTTAGATGAGTTCAATCAGCCCCAGCATTTT. The encoded protein is CASSLDEFNQPQHF. Drawing the rest from reference TRBV7-8 and TRBJ1-5, the complete variable domain is GAGVSQSPRYKVAKRGQDVALRCDPISGHVSLFWYQQALGQGPEFLTYFQNEAQLDKSGLPSDRFFAERPEGSVSTLKIQRTQQEDSAVYLCASSLDEFNQPQHFGDGTRLSIL.

There are a few counts of this clone. This sequence joins TRBV6-1 and TRBJ2-7; TRBD2 agrees at 11 bases. Losses at the gene ends were 0 bases for V and 6 bases for J; bases not matched to a gene: 10. The CDR3 has 17 amino acids. Looked up from germline, CDR1 is MNHNS and CDR2 is SASEGT. CDR3 sequence (DNA): TGTGCCAGCAGTGAAGCCCCCCCACTAGCGGGGGACTGCGAGCAGTACTTC. Translation: CASSEAPPLAGDCEQYF.

The rearrangement uses TRBV2 and TRBJ2-1; D may be TRBD1 (8 bases). The ends were cut back, 6 bases at V and 1 base at J, with 13 bases in the middle. The CDR3 spans 15 residues. Germline-derived CDR1 and CDR2 are SNHLY and FYNNEI. In DNA form, the CDR3 reads TGTGCCAGCAGGGAACAGGGGGGGTCCTACAATGAGCAGTTCTTC. This codes for CASREQGGSYNEQFF.

J is TRBJ2-3 and V is TRBV27, with 9 bases identical to TRBD2. V was pared by 1 base and J by 4 bases, with 3 bases of the junction left unmatched. The CDR3 contains 15 residues. CDR1 is MNHEY and CDR2 is SMNVEV in the germline V gene (reference sequence). CDR3 DNA sequence: TGTGCCAGCAGTTTATTGCGGGGGGGGTCAGATACGCAGTATTTT. Translation: CASSLLRGGSDTQYF.

This clone was counted only a few times. This chain joins TRBV11-3 and TRBJ2-5; 9 bases fit TRBD2. With V trimmed by 1 base and J by 7 bases, 7 bases remained unmatched. The CDR3 contains 15 residues. Germline CDR1 and CDR2: SGHNT and YENEEA. CDR3 nucleotide sequence: TGTGCCAGCAGCTTAGTCAACGCGGGAGGGGTGACCCAGTACTTC. This translates into CASSLVNAGGVTQYF.

The rearrangement links TRBV4-2 to TRBJ1-2; the D gene is possibly TRBD1 (5 bases). The V end lost 4 bases, the J end lost 9 bases, and 12 bases lay between the germline ends. The CDR3 sequence is 12 residues long. The germline V gene encodes CDR1 LGHNA and CDR2 YNFKEQ. The CDR3 loop reads CASSLPDKSYTF. In DNA form, the CDR3 reads TGTGCCAGCAGCCTACCGGACAAGAGCTACACCTTC.

This sequence joins TRBV7-6 and TRBJ1-2; 9 bases match TRBD1. The CDR3 extends over 16 amino acids. Per the germline V gene, CDR1 is SGHVS and CDR2 is FNYEAQ. After removal of 5 bases from V and 5 bases from J, the junction contained 12 bases not matched to a gene. For the CDR3, the DNA is TGTGCCAGCAGCCCTAGCGTCGGACAGGGGTCTTATGGCTACACCTTC. It is translated as CASSPSVGQGSYGYTF.

The chain links TRBV6-1 to TRBJ1-6; TRBD1 matches 9 bases. The CDR3 totals 14 residues. Germline trimming cut 4 bases from V and 8 bases from J; bases unmatched to any gene: 3. The germline gives CDR1 MNHNS, CDR2 SASEGT. CDR3 sequence reads: CASSVRDRDSPLHF. CDR3 DNA: TGTGCCAGCAGTGTTCGGGACAGGGATTCACCCCTCCACTTT.

The rearrangement uses TRBV6-5 and TRBJ1-2; D is uncertain. Trimming cost V 5 bases and J 8 bases, with 12 bases left between them. The CDR3 extends over 12 amino acids. Germline CDR1 MNHEY, CDR2 SVGAGI. The CDR3 is CASSDPTRGYTF. CDR3 nucleotide sequence: TGTGCCAGCAGTGACCCGACGAGGGGCTACACCTTC.

Notes on this clone: In the same sample, other DNA sequences code for this CDR3. The genes are TRBV7-2 and TRBJ2-5, with D unresolved. The germline CDR1 and CDR2 sequences are SGHTA and FQGNSA. The CDR3 totals 12 residues. With 1 base removed from V and 5 bases from J, the gap between germline ends came to 5 bases. The CDR3 sequence: CASSLVQETQYF. CDR3 nucleotides: TGTGCCAGCAGCTTAGTACAGGAGACCCAGTACTTC.

This clone has at least ten counts. The rearrangement uses TRBV7-9 and TRBJ2-3; D is unresolved. The CDR3 totals 12 residues. Germline V gives CDR1 SEHNR, CDR2 FQNEAQ (reference sequence). V was clipped by 5 bases and J by 6 bases, with 9 bases between them. DNA of the CDR3: TGTGCCAGCAGCCAACCAAGGGATACGCAGTATTTT. Translated: CASSQPRDTQYF. Complete variable domain (other parts from reference TRBV7-9 and TRBJ2-3): DTGVSQNPRHKITKRGQNVTFRCDPISEHNRLYWYRQTLGQGPEFLTYFQNEAQLEKSRLLSDRFSAERPKGSFSTLEIQRTEQGDSAMYLCASSQPRDTQYFGPGTRLTVL.

A remark on this clone: Other DNA sequences in the sample encode the same CDR3. The rearrangement links TRBV6-5 to TRBJ1-3; 9 bases match TRBD1. The V gene's germline CDR1 is MNHEY and CDR2 SVGAGI. This CDR3 has 15 amino acids. V trimming: 5 bases; J trimming: 0 bases; junction bases outside the gene matches: 2. DNA of the CDR3: TGTGCCAGCAGTCGGACAGGGGACTCTGGAAACACCATATATTTT. This sequence encodes CASSRTGDSGNTIYF.

This clone was counted only a few times. The chain recombines TRBV10-3 with TRBJ1-1, with D possibly being TRBD1 (6 bases). V was pared by 11 bases and J by 6 bases, with 22 bases between. Germline CDR1 is ENHRY and CDR2 is SYGVKD. CDR3 length: 14 amino acids. CDR3 amino acids: CAVAGPTGIAEAFF. Here the CDR3 DNA reads TGTGCCGTAGCGGGGCCCACAGGGATCGCTGAAGCTTTCTTT.